The next 15 T cell receptor beta chains were all read from a single sample in a study of memory CD4+ T cells and cytomegalovirus serostatus. Clones were sequenced by immunoSEQ multiplex PCR, and TCRdb holds only the in-frame ones, with some missing. The table includes 85,000 to 100,000 clones, 75% to 85% detected once. The sort gate was single viable CD3+CD4+CD8-CD45RO+ cells for memory CD4+ T cells. The sample taken for sequencing was memory CD4+ T cells from blood. The receptor set was obtained from an adult in good health and CMV-seropositive.

The chain employs TRBV5-1 and TRBJ1-1, with D unclear. V was cut by 7 bases and J by 1 base, with 14 bases left in between. Germline CDR1 and CDR2: SGHRS and YFSETQ. This CDR3 is built from 14 residues. DNA for the CDR3: TGCGCCAGCTCCGAGGTGGGATGGAACACTGAAGCTTTCTTT. It codes for CASSEVGWNTEAFF.

The CDR3 nucleotides read TGTGCCAGCAGCCTACGCGCGTTCGACACCGGGGAGCTGTTTTTT. Its translation: CASSLRAFDTGELFF. The genes are TRBV5-4 and TRBJ2-2; D gene uncertain. CDR3 length: 15 residues. Germline CDR1 is SGHNT and CDR2 is YYREEE (reference sequence). V lost 4 bases and J 3 bases, leaving 13 bases between the germline ends. Together with reference TRBV5-4 and TRBJ2-2, the CDR3 gives the full variable domain: ETGVTQSPTHLIKTRGQQVTLRCSSQSGHNTVSWYQQALGQGPQFIFQYYREEENGRGNFPPRFSGLQFPNYSSELNVNALELDDSALYLCASSLRAFDTGELFFGEGSRLTVL.

This clone came up a few times. This sequence joins TRBV18 and TRBJ2-3; 9 bases agree with TRBD1. The CDR3 runs to 18 residues. J lost 0 bases, V lost 6 bases, and 13 bases had no gene match. Germline lookup yields CDR1 KGHSH and CDR2 LQKENI. In DNA form, the CDR3 reads TGTGCCAGCTCCCCGACAGGGGGACCGCTAAGCAGCACAGATACGCAGTATTTT. This sequence encodes CASSPTGGPLSSTDTQYF.

The rearrangement joins TRBV5-1 to TRBJ2-7; 8 bases line up with TRBD2. With 6 bases clipped from V and 0 bases from J, the junction kept 5 bases outside the gene matches. Germline CDR1 is SGHRS and CDR2 is YFSETQ. The CDR3 contains 14 residues. The CDR3 nucleotides are TGCGCCAGCATCAGTAGCGGGGTCTCCTACGAGCAGTACTTC. The encoded protein is CASISSGVSYEQYF.

The chain carries TRBV7-8 and TRBJ1-5; D might be TRBD1 (5 bases). The CDR3 is 14 residues long. Per germline, CDR1 SGHVS and CDR2 FQNEAQ. Trimming removed 4 bases from V and 8 bases from J, with 15 bases in between. CDR3 nucleotides: TGTGCCAGCAGCTCAATCGGGGCGGCAAAGCCCCAGCATTTT. It translates to CASSSIGAAKPQHF.

This rearrangement joins TRBV2 to TRBJ1-1; D unresolved. The CDR3 contains 15 residues. Germline CDR1 SNHLY, CDR2 FYNNEI. V gave up 4 bases and J gave up 5 bases, with 17 bases separating them. Here the CDR3 reads CASSVRENKVTEAFF. CDR3 DNA sequence: TGTGCCAGCAGTGTGCGGGAGAACAAGGTTACTGAAGCTTTCTTT.

The rearrangement uses TRBV18 and TRBJ1-1; maybe TRBD1 (6 bases). This CDR3 contains 14 residues. Per the germline V gene, CDR1 is KGHSH and CDR2 is LQKENI. V lost 3 bases and J lost 1, with 9 bases in between. The CDR3 sequence: CASSPRGENTEAFF. Written as DNA, the CDR3 is TGTGCCAGCTCACCCAGGGGAGAGAACACTGAAGCTTTCTTT.

The CDR3 DNA is TGTGCCAGCGTGGGGAACACTGAAGCTTTCTTT. It translates to CASVGNTEAFF. The chain employs TRBV6-1 and TRBJ1-1; no reliable D call. Germline assignment: CDR1 MNHNS and CDR2 SASEGT. CDR3 length: 11 amino acids. The V and J ends lost 8 bases and 1 base respectively, with 5 bases between them.

V and J are TRBV5-1 and TRBJ2-7, with 11 bases aligning to TRBD2. Germline-derived CDR1 and CDR2 are SGHRS and YFSETQ. CDR3 length: 14 residues. The V gene end was trimmed by 4 bases and the J gene end by 7 bases; junction bases not matched to a gene: 7. In DNA, the CDR3 is TGCGCCAGCAGCCCAGGGACTAGCGGCTTGGAGCAGTACTTC. It is translated as CASSPGTSGLEQYF.

The gene calls are TRBV6-1 and TRBJ2-7; D may be TRBD1 (5 bases). The CDR3 is 13 amino acids. Germline values: CDR1 MNHNS, CDR2 SASEGT. Trimming stripped 6 bases from V and 1 base from J, with 10 bases between. CDR3 residues: CASRDTASYEQYF. The CDR3 bases are TGTGCCAGCAGGGACACTGCTTCCTACGAGCAGTACTTC.

This chain links TRBV5-6 with TRBJ1-1; no reliable D call. Germline CDR1 SGHDT, CDR2 YYEEEE. The CDR3 has 15 residues. With 0 bases removed from V and 0 bases from J, the gap between germline ends came to 9 bases. The CDR3 region is CASSLGGTMNTEAFF. The CDR3 DNA reads as TGTGCCAGCAGCTTGGGGGGAACGATGAACACTGAAGCTTTCTTT.

The chain links TRBV6-5 to TRBJ2-5, with 10 bases identical to TRBD2. From germline, CDR1 is MNHEY and CDR2 SVGAGI. V lost 6 bases and J lost 2; bases outside the gene matches: 6. The CDR3 has 15 residues. The CDR3 nucleotides are TGTGCCAGCAGGGGGCTAGCGGGGGATCAAGAGACCCAGTACTTC. Amino acid sequence: CASRGLAGDQETQYF.

This clone was found a few times. The gene calls are TRBV5-1 and TRBJ2-6; D gene uncertain. This CDR3 comprises 15 residues. V dropped 2 bases and J dropped 0 bases, with 6 bases sitting between them. Per the germline V gene, CDR1 is SGHRS and CDR2 is YFSETQ. CDR3 DNA: TGCGCCAGCAGCTTCGGACCCTCTGGGGCCAACGTCCTGACTTTC. Its translation: CASSFGPSGANVLTF.

The chain has TRBV5-1 and TRBJ2-1, with 9 bases matching TRBD2. After removal of 4 bases from V and 0 bases from J, the junction contained 11 bases not matched to a gene. Germline lookup yields CDR1 SGHRS and CDR2 YFSETQ. This CDR3 is built from 18 residues. As DNA, the CDR3 is TGCGCCAGCAGCATCTTTATGGCTAGCGGGGCCTCCTACAATGAGCAGTTCTTC. This codes for CASSIFMASGASYNEQFF. The full variable domain, in which reference TRBV5-1 and TRBJ2-1 provide the parts outside the CDR3, is KAGVTQTPRYLIKTRGQQVTLSCSPISGHRSVSWYQQTPGQGLQFLFEYFSETQRNKGNFPGRFSGRQFSNSRSEMNVSTLELGDSALYLCASSIFMASGASYNEQFFGPGTRLTVL.

CDR3 in amino acids: CASSLGGLGVYNEQFF. CDR3 DNA sequence: TGTGCCAGCAGCTTAGGGGGGTTAGGGGTCTACAATGAGCAGTTCTTC. This chain links TRBV7-2 with TRBJ2-1; D is possibly TRBD1 or TRBD2 (5 bases each). The CDR3 has 16 residues. Trimming left V 1 base short and J 3 bases short, with 13 bases between. Per germline, CDR1 SGHTA and CDR2 FQGNSA.